The 23 T cell receptor beta chains reported below all come from one sample, sequenced in a study of cytomegalovirus exposure and HLA in healthy donors. The PCR employed 60 Vbeta primers together with 13 Jbeta primers. Here immunoSEQ multiplex PCR was the method, and the copy in TCRdb shows in-frame clones only, minus some. Here the sample spans roughly 140,000 clones, roughly 85% being singletons. Material for sequencing was PBMCs. The receptors come from a male donor in good health and CMV-seronegative.

V usage is TRBV7-3 and J usage is TRBJ1-1; D remains ambiguous. V gave up 5 bases and J gave up 1 base, with 5 bases separating them. The CDR3 is made up of 12 amino acids. CDR1 SGHTA and CDR2 FQGTGA come from the germline V gene. The CDR3 sequence is CASSVGNTEAFF. In nucleotides, the CDR3 is TGTGCCAGCAGCGTCGGGAACACTGAAGCTTTCTTT.

The V gene is TRBV5-4, the J gene TRBJ2-7; D unclear. V was cut by 3 bases and J by 2 bases, with 12 bases left in between. The CDR3 spans 14 residues. Germline V gives CDR1 SGHNT, CDR2 YYREEE (reference sequence). CDR3 nucleotides: TGTGCCAGCAGCTCCGCCGGGTTCACCTACGAGCAGTACTTC. Protein product: CASSSAGFTYEQYF.

The rearrangement links TRBV7-2 to TRBJ1-2; D is unresolved. Germline CDR1 reads SGHTA; CDR2 reads FQGNSA. The V end was cut by 1 base, the J end by 4 bases, with 13 bases between. The CDR3 loop spans 15 amino acids. CDR3 region: CASSLGLREVYGYTF. In DNA, the CDR3 is TGTGCCAGCAGCTTAGGTCTCCGGGAGGTCTATGGCTACACCTTC.

The chain combines TRBV19 with TRBJ2-3; 7 bases align to TRBD2. Germline values: CDR1 LNHDA, CDR2 SQIVND (reference sequence). The ends lost 6 bases at V and 6 bases at J; junction bases unmatched: 9. The CDR3 consists of 14 residues. For the CDR3, the DNA is TGTGCCAGTAGGTCGCCCCAGGGAGGGGATACGCAGTATTTT. This sequence encodes CASRSPQGGDTQYF.

The V call is TRBV9, the J call TRBJ2-6; 8 bases fit TRBD1. Germline V CDR1 and CDR2: SGDLS, YYNGEE. The CDR3 has 16 amino acids. Trimming cost V 3 bases and J 0 bases; bases outside gene matches: 2. CDR3 sequence: CASSGQGTSGANVLTF. The CDR3 bases are TGTGCCAGCAGCGGACAGGGGACCTCTGGGGCCAACGTCCTGACTTTC.

This clone was seen only once. The chain carries TRBV30 and TRBJ2-3; TRBD1 agrees at 8 bases. CDR1 GTSNPN and CDR2 SVGIG come from the germline V gene (reference sequence). The length of the CDR3 is 11 residues. After removal of 5 bases from V and 5 bases from J, the junction contained 0 bases not matched to a gene. CDR3 sequence reads: CAWDRGDTQYF. The CDR3 DNA is TGTGCCTGGGACAGGGGAGATACGCAGTATTTT.

V is TRBV21-1 and J is TRBJ2-2; the DNA was not used to check the table's D call, TRBD2. TRBV21-1 is a pseudogene locus. The CDR3 extends over 17 amino acids. In nucleotides, the CDR3 is TGTGCCAGCAGCCAGGGACTAGCGGGGGGTGGCACCGGGGAGCTGTTTTTT. This translates into CASSQGLAGGGTGELFF.

The chain links TRBV5-6 to TRBJ1-5, with TRBD1 matching over 9 bases. V lost 4 bases to trimming and J lost 4 bases; unmatched junction nucleotides: 6. The CDR3 covers 15 residues. From germline, CDR1 is SGHDT and CDR2 YYEEEE. The CDR3 coding sequence is TGTGCCAGCAGCACCTGGACAGGGGCTAATCAGCCCCAGCATTTT. This encodes CASSTWTGANQPQHF.

The rearrangement links TRBV4-2 to TRBJ2-4; 7 nucleotides align to TRBD2. The germline CDR1 and CDR2 sequences are LGHNA and YNFKEQ. This CDR3 is 17 amino acids long. Trimming took 0 bases from V and 1 from J; bases not matched to a gene: 6. The DNA for the CDR3 is TGTGCCAGCAGCCAAGATGCCGCGGGAGAGGCCAAAAACATTCAGTACTTC. Translated, it gives CASSQDAAGEAKNIQYF.

V gene TRBV5-1 combines with J gene TRBJ1-2; TRBD1 matches at 8 bases. The V and J ends lost 5 bases and 6 bases, in that order; junction bases with no gene match: 6. Germline V gives CDR1 SGHRS, CDR2 YFSETQ. The CDR3 consists of 13 residues. The CDR3 DNA reads TGCGCCAGCAGGTCACAGGGGGACGATGGCTACACCTTC. Translating it yields CASRSQGDDGYTF.

This chain links TRBV19 with TRBJ1-1, with a tentative D call TRBD1 (6 bases). Between the trimmed V and J ends, which lost 5 bases and 2 bases, there was a span of 15 bases. The CDR3 has 15 amino acids. From germline, CDR1 is LNHDA and CDR2 SQIVND (reference sequence). The CDR3 nucleotides are TGTGCCAGTAGTCCCCACGCGGGGGGCAACACTGAAGCTTTCTTT. It encodes CASSPHAGGNTEAFF. Using reference TRBV19 and TRBJ1-1 for the parts outside the CDR3, the full variable domain is DGGITQSPKYLFRKEGQNVTLSCEQNLNHDAMYWYRQDPGQGLRLIYYSQIVNDFQKGDIAEGYSVSREKKESFPLTVTSAQKNPTAFYLCASSPHAGGNTEAFFGQGTRLTVV.

The chain employs TRBV19 and TRBJ1-1, with D perhaps matching TRBD1 (5 bases). V gave up 3 bases and J gave up 6 bases, with 11 bases separating them. Germline loops: CDR1 LNHDA, CDR2 SQIVND (reference sequence). The CDR3 is 13 residues long. CDR3 protein: CASSMGRVSEAFF. Here the CDR3 DNA reads TGTGCCAGTAGTATGGGCAGGGTGTCTGAAGCTTTCTTT.

In DNA, the CDR3 is TGTGCCAGTAAGTTAGGGGCAGGGAACAATCAGCCCCAGCATTTT. Translating gives CASKLGAGNNQPQHF. The chain recombines TRBV6-1 with TRBJ1-5; perhaps TRBD1 as D (5 bases). Germline V CDR1 and CDR2: MNHNS, SASEGT. The CDR3 is 15 residues long. V lost 9 bases and J 3 bases, leaving 18 bases between the germline ends.

This clone was detected only a few times. This chain connects TRBV5-5 to TRBJ1-2; 7 bases agree with TRBD1. V gave up 4 bases and J gave up 2 bases; unmatched junction bases: 11. The CDR3 sequence is 16 residues long. Germline CDR1 SGHKS, CDR2 YYEKEE (reference sequence). The CDR3 DNA sequence: TGTGCCAGCAGCCCCTCCCCCGGGACAGAAAACTATGGCTACACCTTC. Translating gives CASSPSPGTENYGYTF.

J is TRBJ2-5 and V is TRBV7-9; D is ambiguous. The CDR3 totals 13 residues. The V end lost 7 bases, the J end lost 2 bases, and 11 bases lay between the germline ends. Germline V gene lookup returns CDR1 SEHNR and CDR2 FQNEAQ (reference sequence). The CDR3 region has the DNA TGTGCCAGCAACCCGGCGAGGCAAGAGACCCAGTACTTC. Protein sequence: CASNPARQETQYF.

This clone was counted between two and nine times. The V gene is TRBV25-1, the J gene TRBJ2-7; D uncertain. V lost 3 bases, J lost 2 bases, and 11 bases lay in between. Germline V CDR1 and CDR2: MGHDK, SYGVNS. The CDR3 has 14 amino acids. The CDR3 DNA reads as TGTGCCAGCAGTGATGCCGGAGAAACCTACGAGCAGTACTTC. Amino acid sequence: CASSDAGETYEQYF.

The chain links TRBV30 to TRBJ2-3; tentative D call: TRBD2 (5 bases). The V end lost 0 bases, the J end lost 0 bases, and 10 bases lay between the germline ends. The germline CDR1 and CDR2 sequences are GTSNPN and SVGIG (reference sequence). This CDR3 is 15 amino acids long. CDR3 sequence reads: CAWSVPSGSTDTQYF. CDR3 DNA sequence: TGTGCCTGGAGTGTACCGAGCGGAAGCACAGATACGCAGTATTTT.

The gene calls are TRBV4-2 and TRBJ1-2, with 12 bases matching TRBD1. Germline assignment: CDR1 LGHNA and CDR2 YNFKEQ. CDR3 length: 15 amino acids. V was clipped by 0 bases and J by 8 bases; unmatched bases: 4. Here the CDR3 reads CASSQEFGTGGGYTF. In DNA form, the CDR3 reads TGTGCCAGCAGCCAAGAATTCGGGACAGGGGGCGGCTACACCTTC.

The gene calls are TRBV2 and TRBJ2-1; D remains ambiguous. This CDR3 spans 12 amino acids. Between the trimmed V and J ends, which lost 7 bases and 2 bases, there was a span of 6 bases. Germline loops: CDR1 SNHLY, CDR2 FYNNEI. The CDR3 here is CASTAAYNEQFF. The CDR3 coding sequence is TGTGCCAGCACGGCGGCCTACAATGAGCAGTTCTTC.

The chain combines TRBV5-4 with TRBJ2-1; D is undetermined. Germline assignment: CDR1 SGHNT and CDR2 YYREEE (reference sequence). V lost 3 bases and J lost 4, with 2 bases in between. CDR3 length equals 11 residues. DNA of the CDR3: TGTGCCAGCAGCTCTTACAATGAGCAGTTCTTC. Its translation: CASSSYNEQFF.

This chain joins TRBV15 and TRBJ2-1, with D possibly TRBD1 on 6 matching bases. The CDR3 consists of 14 residues. Germline assignment: CDR1 LNHNV and CDR2 YYDKDF (reference sequence). Trimming removed 3 bases at V and 5 bases at J, with 11 bases between. The CDR3 nucleotides are TGTGCCACCAGCAGGAGACAGGCCAACAATGAGCAGTTCTTC. The encoded protein is CATSRRQANNEQFF.

This clone was counted a few times. CDR3 sequence: CASSPRAGEETQYF. CDR3 DNA sequence: TGTGCCAGCTCACCACGGGCGGGAGAGGAGACCCAGTACTTC. The chain has TRBV18 and TRBJ2-5, with 7 bases identical to TRBD2. Germline CDR1 reads KGHSH; CDR2 reads LQKENI. J was trimmed by 5 bases and V by 1 base; bases with no gene match: 4. The CDR3 spans 14 residues.

This clone was detected a few times. This chain links TRBV19 with TRBJ2-7; 8 bases are shared with TRBD1. The junction had 6 bases not matched to a gene; V was cut back by 9 bases and J by 2 bases. Germline V gene sequence: CDR1 LNHDA, CDR2 SQIVND (reference sequence). This CDR3 is 13 amino acids long. CDR3 sequence: CASAGTGTYEQYF. DNA for the CDR3: TGTGCCAGCGCCGGGACAGGCACCTACGAGCAGTACTTC. The variable domain in full, with the rest retrieved from reference TRBV19 and TRBJ2-7, is DGGITQSPKYLFRKEGQNVTLSCEQNLNHDAMYWYRQDPGQGLRLIYYSQIVNDFQKGDIAEGYSVSREKKESFPLTVTSAQKNPTAFYLCASAGTGTYEQYFGPGTRLTVT.